The 5 T cell receptor beta chains reported below all come from one sample, sequenced in a study of blood T cell repertoires in COVID-19. Assay used: immunoSEQ multiplex PCR; TCRdb lists only in-frame clones, some missing. The sample has over 85,000 clones, around 73% seen once. Sequencing was carried out using peripheral blood. These receptors all stem from a man aged 60-69 years with active or convalescent COVID-19.

The V gene is TRBV7-2, the J gene TRBJ2-1; 8 bases map to TRBD1. Germline lookup yields CDR1 SGHTA and CDR2 FQGNSA. The length of the CDR3 is 15 residues. J gave up 0 bases and V 4 bases, and 2 bases lay outside the gene matches. CDR3: CASSSTGGSYNEQFF. Written as DNA, the CDR3 is TGTGCCAGCAGCTCCACAGGGGGCTCCTACAATGAGCAGTTCTTC.

This clone is a singleton in its sample. The gene calls are TRBV5-1 and TRBJ1-2, with unresolved D. Deletions cut 0 bases from V and 1 base from J, with 7 bases between. Germline V gene lookup returns CDR1 SGHRS and CDR2 YFSETQ. This CDR3 contains 14 residues. Here the CDR3 reads CASSLAADNYGYTF. CDR3 bases: TGCGCCAGCAGCTTGGCGGCGGATAACTATGGCTACACCTTC.

The V and J genes are TRBV5-4 and TRBJ2-5; TRBD1 matches at 7 bases. The V gene's germline CDR1 is SGHNT and CDR2 YYREEE (reference sequence). V shed 4 bases and J 1 base; nucleotides not matched to a gene: 13. This CDR3 spans 17 amino acids. The CDR3 DNA reads as TGTGCCAGCAGCCAAACGTTGGGGACAGAGGTCCAAGAGACCCAGTACTTC. Translated: CASSQTLGTEVQETQYF.

This clone was seen a single time. The chain links TRBV10-3 to TRBJ2-2; TRBD1 matches 7 bases. The germline V gene has CDR1 ENHRY and CDR2 SYGVKD. After removal of 2 bases from V and 4 bases from J, the junction contained 13 bases not matched to a gene. CDR3 length: 18 amino acids. CDR3 region: CAISEAGTAETSTGELFF. CDR3 bases: TGTGCCATCAGTGAGGCCGGGACAGCAGAAACGAGCACCGGGGAGCTGTTTTTT.

This clone appeared many times. J is TRBJ2-3 and V is TRBV5-1, with D perhaps matching TRBD1 (6 bases). CDR3 length: 18 amino acids. Trimming removed 4 bases from V and 2 bases from J, with 23 bases in between. Germline-derived CDR1 and CDR2 are SGHRS and YFSETQ. The CDR3 reads CASSDRDKGLLNTDTQYF. The CDR3, as DNA: TGCGCCAGCAGCGACCGGGACAAGGGTTTACTGAACACAGATACGCAGTATTTT.